The 25 T cell receptor beta chains in this list originate from one sample, sequenced in a study of blood T cell repertoires in COVID-19. Sequenced by immunoSEQ multiplex PCR; TCRdb stores in-frame clones only, minus some. The sample shows 25,000 to 30,000 clones, nearly 80% of them seen only once. Sequenced material: peripheral blood. The receptors stem from a woman aged 65 to 85 with acute or convalescent COVID-19.

This chain connects TRBV9 to TRBJ2-2; TRBD1 might be the D (5 bases). V was cut by 3 bases and J by 1 base, with 10 bases left in between. Germline loops: CDR1 SGDLS, CDR2 YYNGEE. The CDR3 has 15 residues. The CDR3 coding sequence is TGTGCCAGCAGCGCCCAGACAGTGAACACCGGGGAGCTGTTTTTT. Its translation is CASSAQTVNTGELFF.

J is TRBJ1-4 and V is TRBV27; TRBD1 aligns across 8 bases. CDR1 and CDR2 from the germline V gene are MNHEY and SMNVEV (reference sequence). This CDR3 spans 14 amino acids. With 4 bases clipped from V and 5 bases from J, the junction kept 3 bases outside the gene matches. The CDR3 loop is CASSSGTGNEKLFF. CDR3 bases: TGTGCCAGCAGTTCTGGGACAGGAAATGAAAAACTGTTTTTT. The full variable domain, in which reference TRBV27 and TRBJ1-4 provide the parts outside the CDR3, is EAQVTQNPRYLITVTGKKLTVTCSQNMNHEYMSWYRQDPGLGLRQIYYSMNVEVTDKGDVPEGYKVSRKEKRNFPLILESPSPNQTSLYFCASSSGTGNEKLFFGSGTQLSVL.

V usage is TRBV2 and J usage is TRBJ2-1, with TRBD1 matching over 8 bases. V was clipped by 4 bases and J by 5 bases; unmatched bases: 7. CDR1 and CDR2 from the germline V gene are SNHLY and FYNNEI. CDR3 length: 15 residues. In DNA form, the CDR3 reads TGTGCCAGCAGTGCCGGACAGGGCATAAACAATGAGCAGTTCTTC. Residues: CASSAGQGINNEQFF.

V gene TRBV28 combines with J gene TRBJ2-1; D may be TRBD1 (6 bases). The germline V gene encodes CDR1 MDHEN and CDR2 SYDVKM. The CDR3 is 17 residues long. V lost 3 bases to trimming and J lost 8 bases, with 23 bases between them. The CDR3 spells CASSFFLQGQEGDEQFF. In nucleotides, the CDR3 is TGTGCCAGCAGTTTTTTTTTACAGGGTCAAGAGGGGGATGAGCAGTTCTTC.

The CDR3, as DNA: TGTGCCAGCAGTATACAGGGGGCATCCTACAATGAGCAGTTCTTC. It yields the protein CASSIQGASYNEQFF. The gene calls are TRBV6-5 and TRBJ2-1; TRBD1 matches at 9 bases. Trimming cost V 5 bases and J 1 base; bases outside gene matches: 3. The CDR3 covers 15 residues. CDR1 MNHEY and CDR2 SVGAGI come from the germline V gene.

This clone was seen a few times. V gene TRBV6-6 combines with J gene TRBJ2-5; D not resolved. The germline gives CDR1 MNHNY, CDR2 SVGAGI (reference sequence). Deletions cut 5 bases from V and 2 bases from J, with 6 bases between. The CDR3 covers 12 residues. The CDR3: CASSHLQETQYF. CDR3 nucleotide sequence: TGTGCCAGCAGTCACTTACAAGAGACCCAGTACTTC.

This clone was counted between two and nine times. V and J are TRBV10-3 and TRBJ2-7; 10 bases fit TRBD2. Per the germline V gene, CDR1 is ENHRY and CDR2 is SYGVKD. After removal of 3 bases from V and 5 bases from J, the junction contained 10 bases not matched to a gene. The CDR3 is made up of 16 amino acids. The CDR3 DNA sequence: TGTGCCATCAGTGAAGGGAGCGGGGGGGCCCACCACGAGCAGTACTTC. This translates into CAISEGSGGAHHEQYF.

This sequence joins TRBV3-1 (or the pseudogene TRBV3-2) and TRBJ1-3; D unclear. CDR1 and CDR2 (germline): LGHDT, YNNKEL (reference sequence). V was cut by 0 bases and J by 5 bases, with 5 bases left in between. CDR3 size: 13 residues. CDR3 nucleotide sequence: TGTGCCAGCAGCCAAGATAAAAGAAACACCATATATTTT. Protein: CASSQDKRNTIYF.

The V and J genes are TRBV10-1 and TRBJ2-1; D perhaps matches TRBD2 (6 bases). The length of the CDR3 is 16 residues. Trimming shortened V by 3 bases and J by 5 bases, and 17 bases separated the two germline ends. Per the germline V gene, CDR1 is WNHNN and CDR2 is SYGVQD (reference sequence). The chain's CDR3 is CASSDPKRLEHNEQFF. CDR3 sequence (DNA): TGCGCCAGCAGTGATCCGAAGCGACTAGAGCACAATGAGCAGTTCTTC.

V usage is TRBV7-2 and J usage is TRBJ2-7; 9 nucleotides agree with TRBD1. The CDR3 totals 15 residues. The J segment lost 4 bases and the V segment lost 5 bases, leaving 9 bases of the junction unmatched. From germline, CDR1 is SGHTA and CDR2 FQGNSA. The chain's CDR3 is CASSPPMTGGYEQYF. The CDR3 DNA reads TGTGCCAGCAGCCCCCCCATGACAGGGGGTTACGAGCAGTACTTC.

This clone was detected a few times. The chain recombines TRBV5-1 with TRBJ2-3; 9 nucleotides match TRBD1. The CDR3 contains 15 residues. Germline loops: CDR1 SGHRS, CDR2 YFSETQ. The V gene end was trimmed by 3 bases and the J gene end by 2 bases; junction bases not matched to a gene: 4. The CDR3 nucleotides are TGCGCCAGCAGCTCCGGGACAGGGTACACAGATACGCAGTATTTT. Protein: CASSSGTGYTDTQYF. Filled out from reference TRBV5-1 and TRBJ2-3, the complete variable domain reads KAGVTQTPRYLIKTRGQQVTLSCSPISGHRSVSWYQQTPGQGLQFLFEYFSETQRNKGNFPGRFSGRQFSNSRSEMNVSTLELGDSALYLCASSSGTGYTDTQYFGPGTRLTVL.

The chain employs TRBV5-6 and TRBJ2-5; D is uncertain. This CDR3 spans 15 amino acids. V lost 0 bases and J 1 base, leaving 10 bases between the germline ends. CDR1 and CDR2 from the germline V gene are SGHDT and YYEEEE. The CDR3 region has the DNA TGTGCCAGCAGCTTGGGAGGAGTACCCCAAGAGACCCAGTACTTC. Protein product: CASSLGGVPQETQYF.

The V call is TRBV5-6, the J call TRBJ2-2; D call uncertain. Germline CDR1 reads SGHDT; CDR2 reads YYEEEE. V lost 5 bases and J lost 1, with 12 bases in between. CDR3 length: 15 residues. The CDR3 sequence is CASSYPVLNTGELFF. DNA of the CDR3: TGTGCCAGCAGTTACCCAGTCCTGAACACCGGGGAGCTGTTTTTT.

The chain is built from TRBV7-2 and TRBJ1-1; 8 nucleotides match TRBD1. CDR1 and CDR2 (germline): SGHTA, FQGNSA. The CDR3 length is 14 residues. The V gene end was trimmed by 5 bases and the J gene end by 1 base; junction bases not matched to a gene: 3. The CDR3 reads CASSDRGWNTEAFF. The CDR3 DNA follows: TGTGCCAGCAGCGACAGGGGTTGGAACACTGAAGCTTTCTTT.

The gene calls are TRBV2 and TRBJ2-2; TRBD2 matches 13 bases. Germline V gives CDR1 SNHLY, CDR2 FYNNEI. With V trimmed by 9 bases and J by 4 bases, 8 bases remained unmatched. The CDR3 covers 16 residues. This CDR3 is CASIPGLAGSTGELFF. The CDR3 DNA follows: TGTGCCAGTATTCCGGGACTAGCGGGGAGCACCGGGGAGCTGTTTTTT.

With respect to this clone: One end of the junction is discordant with germline, which a read error may explain. V gene TRBV12-3 or TRBV12-4 combines with J gene TRBJ1-2, with a weak D call TRBD1 (5 bases). This CDR3 spans 9 amino acids. The CDR3 spells CATGGGSRF. In DNA form, the CDR3 reads TGTGCCACGGGGGGGGGATCCCGCTTC.

The CDR3 spells CASMREGRGKQYF. In DNA, the CDR3 is TGCGCCAGCATGCGGGAGGGCCGAGGGAAGCAGTACTTC. The V call is TRBV10-2, the J call TRBJ2-7; 9 nucleotides match TRBD2. V trimming: 7 bases; J trimming: 8 bases; junction bases outside the gene matches: 9. CDR1 is WSHSY and CDR2 is SAAADI in the germline V gene. There are 13 residues in the CDR3.

The gene calls are TRBV4-2 and TRBJ2-1, with D perhaps matching TRBD2 (5 bases). CDR1 is LGHNA and CDR2 is YNFKEQ in the germline V gene. This CDR3 is 14 amino acids long. Trimming removed 4 bases from V and 5 bases from J, with 12 bases in between. The CDR3 loop reads CASSRRLINNEQFF. The CDR3 DNA is TGTGCCAGCAGCCGCAGACTAATTAACAATGAGCAGTTCTTC.

V gene TRBV7-2 combines with J gene TRBJ2-5; 8 bases agree with TRBD1. The CDR3 has 15 residues. The germline CDR1 and CDR2 sequences are SGHTA and FQGNSA. V shed 1 base, J shed 5 bases, and the junction held 6 bases outside the gene matches. This CDR3 is CASSLGGRGLETQYF. The CDR3 bases are TGTGCCAGCAGCTTAGGAGGCAGGGGGCTTGAGACCCAGTACTTC.

The chain has TRBV15 and TRBJ1-4; 8 bases are a match to TRBD1. Germline values: CDR1 LNHNV, CDR2 YYDKDF (reference sequence). The CDR3 has 16 amino acids. Trimming cost V 3 bases and J 5 bases; bases outside gene matches: 8. The CDR3 nucleotides read TGTGCCACCAGCAGTAAACAGGGGGTGGGAAATGAAAAACTGTTTTTT. This sequence encodes CATSSKQGVGNEKLFF.

This chain links TRBV6-5 with TRBJ2-7; 9 nucleotides match TRBD1. V gave up 5 bases and J gave up 7 bases; unmatched junction bases: 12. Per the germline V gene, CDR1 is MNHEY and CDR2 is SVGAGI. The length of the CDR3 is 15 residues. CDR3 sequence reads: CASSQSGTGSSEQYF. In DNA form, the CDR3 reads TGTGCCAGCAGTCAATCCGGGACAGGGTCGAGTGAGCAGTACTTC.

In this sample, this clone turned up a few times. The chain employs TRBV19 and TRBJ2-1; 7 positions agree with TRBD2. The length of the CDR3 is 15 residues. V lost 5 bases, J lost 8 bases, and 12 bases stayed unmatched. Germline CDR1 is LNHDA and CDR2 is SQIVND (reference sequence). CDR3 loop: CASSSETSQGDEQFF. The CDR3 DNA is TGTGCCAGTAGTTCCGAGACTAGCCAGGGTGATGAGCAGTTCTTC.

V and J are TRBV29-1 and TRBJ1-3, with 7 bases that match TRBD1. Germline V lookup: CDR1 SQVTM, CDR2 ANQGSEA. There are 14 residues in the CDR3. V was clipped by 3 bases and J by 0 bases; unmatched bases: 2. The CDR3 DNA reads TGCAGCGTTGATGGGACAGACTCTGGAAACACCATATATTTT. It translates to CSVDGTDSGNTIYF.

The gene calls are TRBV6-6 and TRBJ2-2, with D uncertain. V lost 7 bases to trimming and J lost 3 bases, with 3 bases between them. Germline V gene lookup returns CDR1 MNHNY and CDR2 SVGAGI (reference sequence). The CDR3 sequence is 11 residues long. The CDR3 spells CASTYTGELFF. Written as DNA, the CDR3 is TGTGCCAGCACCTACACCGGGGAGCTGTTTTTT.

The J gene is TRBJ2-7, the V gene TRBV3-1 (or the pseudogene TRBV3-2); D not certain. There are 18 residues in the CDR3. Trimming took off 0 bases at V and 4 bases at J, with 22 bases between the two ends. Germline loops: CDR1 LGHDT, CDR2 YNNKEL (reference sequence). The DNA of the CDR3 is TGTGCCAGCAGCCAAGACAGGCTCTTAGGATCCTCTTCTTACGAGCAGTACTTC. It yields the protein CASSQDRLLGSSSYEQYF.